This is a list of T cell receptor beta chains from one sample in a study of blood T cell repertoires in COVID-19. Method: immunoSEQ multiplex PCR; TCRdb's copy keeps in-frame clones and lacks some. The table includes approximately 200,000 clones, roughly 88% detected once. Sequencing was done on a sample of peripheral blood. The receptors here all came from a woman aged 25 to 39 with acute or convalescent COVID-19. Both conserved end residues are part of each CDR3. The D gene is left open where the match is weak. Expanded clones are given a class, and other clones once, few, many or no size at all.

j_call clone_size v_call d_call cdr3_aa cdr3_nt
TRBJ1-4 . TRBV24-1 . CATSAAGGQGKLFF TGTGCCACCAGTGCCGCGGGGGGCCAGGGAAAACTGTTTTTT
TRBJ1-2 . TRBV7-2 . CASSGRGWGYTF TGTGCCAGCAGCGGGAGGGGTTGGGGCTACACCTTC
TRBJ1-1 . TRBV29-1 . CSVDPTRMNTEAFF TGCAGCGTTGACCCGACAAGGATGAACACTGAAGCTTTCTTT
TRBJ1-5 few TRBV28 . CASSLPDSLYQPQHF TGTGCCAGCAGTTTACCGGACAGTCTCTATCAGCCCCAGCATTTT
TRBJ2-7 . TRBV5-1 . CASSPATLTYEQYF TGCGCCAGCAGCCCGGCGACACTTACCTACGAGCAGTACTTC
TRBJ2-3 once TRBV5-1 TRBD1 CASRAGQGPDTQYF TGCGCCAGCCGGGCCGGACAGGGTCCAGATACGCAGTATTTT
TRBJ1-6 . TRBV5-5 . CASSPSLSSSPLHF TGTGCCAGCAGCCCGAGCCTAAGTTCATCACCCCTCCACTTT
TRBJ2-7 . TRBV9 . CASSVDGTSLEQYF TGTGCCAGCAGCGTAGATGGGACATCATTAGAGCAGTACTTC
TRBJ1-4 . TRBV2 . CASRQGPSWEKLFF TGTGCCAGCAGGCAGGGCCCCAGTTGGGAAAAACTGTTTTTT
TRBJ2-2 . TRBV5-1 TRBD2 CASSPLGQGGSTGELFF TGCGCCAGCAGCCCTCTGGGGCAGGGAGGGAGCACCGGGGAGCTGTTTTTT
TRBJ2-4 . TRBV30 TRBD2 CAWSVQLAGGAPRDLAKNIQYF TGTGCCTGGAGTGTACAACTAGCGGGAGGGGCCCCGCGAGATTTAGCCAAAAACATTCAGTACTTC
TRBJ1-2 . TRBV7-9 . CASSLEVGAGYTF TGTGCCAGCAGCTTAGAAGTTGGGGCGGGCTACACCTTC
TRBJ2-2 . TRBV7-9 . CASSSSGVSGELFF TGTGCCAGCAGCTCCTCCGGGGTCTCCGGGGAGCTGTTTTTT
TRBJ2-1 . TRBV29-1 . CSALGTSVNNEQFF TGCAGCGCTCTCGGGACTTCGGTAAACAATGAGCAGTTCTTC
TRBJ2-3 . TRBV15 . CATSRDGGLTDTQYF TGTGCCACCAGCAGAGATGGAGGGCTCACAGATACGCAGTATTTT
TRBJ1-6 . TRBV29-1 . CSVGGGSNSPLHF TGCAGCGTTGGAGGTGGGTCCAATTCACCCCTCCACTTT
TRBJ2-3 . TRBV7-2 TRBD2 CASSLGPTSGRFTDTQYF TGTGCCAGCAGCTTAGGACCCACTAGCGGGAGGTTCACAGATACGCAGTATTTT
TRBJ2-2 . TRBV5-5 . CASSPGGIGELFF TGTGCCAGCAGCCCCGGGGGAATCGGGGAGCTGTTTTTT
TRBJ2-2 . TRBV7-3 . CASSLPRVGRGVAGELFF TGTGCCAGCAGCTTACCCCGAGTTGGGCGCGGAGTAGCGGGGGAGCTGTTTTTT
TRBJ1-1 . TRBV11-2 . CASNIWGRVAEAFF TGTGCCAGCAACATTTGGGGGCGAGTCGCTGAAGCTTTCTTT
TRBJ2-1 . TRBV6-1 TRBD1 CASSEATGGNEQFF TGTGCCAGCAGTGAGGCGACAGGGGGCAATGAGCAGTTCTTC
TRBJ2-7 once TRBV12-3/TRBV12-4 . CASSYLYEQYF TGTGCCAGCAGTTACCTATACGAGCAGTACTTC
TRBJ2-5 . TRBV6-1 . CASSEKRETQYF TGTGCCAGCAGTGAAAAGAGAGAGACCCAGTACTTC
TRBJ1-1 . TRBV29-1 . CSVGGLNTEAFF TGCAGCGTTGGAGGTTTGAACACTGAAGCTTTCTTT
TRBJ2-2 . TRBV7-9 TRBD1 CASRQGGELFF TGTGCCAGCCGACAGGGCGGGGAGCTGTTTTTT
TRBJ1-4 . TRBV10-1 TRBD1 CASSGGTGEKLFF TGCGCCAGCTCGGGTGGGACAGGTGAAAAACTGTTTTTT
TRBJ1-6 . TRBV5-1 . CASSPTAPINSPLHF TGCGCCAGCAGCCCAACCGCCCCTATTAATTCACCCCTCCACTTT
TRBJ2-5 . TRBV11-3 TRBD1 CASGTVVEETQYF TGTGCCAGCGGGACAGTCGTTGAAGAGACCCAGTACTTC
TRBJ2-1 . TRBV28 TRBD1 CASSPTGVPSYNEQFF TGTGCCAGCAGTCCCACAGGGGTCCCCTCCTACAATGAGCAGTTCTTC
TRBJ2-5 . TRBV5-8 . CASSSGHPGETQYF TGTGCCAGCAGCTCGGGACACCCCGGGGAGACCCAGTACTTC
TRBJ1-4 once TRBV28 . CASSPQPGGEKLFF TGTGCCAGCAGCCCCCAACCGGGGGGCGAAAAACTGTTTTTT
TRBJ2-2 . TRBV11-3 . CASSDYLGTGELFF TGTGCCAGCAGCGACTATTTAGGAACCGGGGAGCTGTTTTTT
TRBJ1-2 . TRBV4-2 . CASSQVGNVGYTF TGTGCCAGCAGCCAAGTCGGTAACGTGGGCTACACCTTC
TRBJ1-1 . TRBV5-1 . CASAQQGYSEAFF TGCGCCAGCGCCCAGCAGGGGTACAGCGAAGCTTTCTTT
TRBJ2-3 . TRBV7-9 . CASSRDTGTDTQYF TGTGCCAGTAGTCGAGATACAGGCACAGATACGCAGTATTTT
TRBJ1-5 . TRBV7-2 . CASSLGTLQPQHF TGTGCCAGCAGCTTAGGAACATTGCAGCCCCAGCATTTT
TRBJ2-1 . TRBV5-4 TRBD2 CASSLFRTSGRSYNEQFF TGTGCCAGCAGCTTGTTTAGGACTAGCGGGAGGTCCTACAATGAGCAGTTCTTC
TRBJ1-1 once TRBV5-1 . CASSLGHSLNTEAFF TGCGCCAGCAGCTTGGGCCACAGTTTGAACACTGAAGCTTTCTTT
TRBJ2-7 . TRBV3-1/TRBV3-2 . CASSQDRAGRYEQYF TGTGCCAGCAGCCAAGATAGGGCGGGTAGGTACGAGCAGTACTTC
TRBJ2-7 . TRBV5-5 . CASSLEGKSYEQYF TGTGCCAGCAGCCTGGAGGGGAAGTCCTACGAGCAGTACTTC
TRBJ1-1 . TRBV12-3/TRBV12-4 . CASGLQALSEAFF TGTGCCAGCGGACTACAGGCTCTTTCTGAAGCTTTCTTT
TRBJ1-1 . TRBV5-4 . CASSLAGPNTEAFF TGTGCCAGCAGCTTGGCGGGTCCTAACACTGAAGCTTTCTTT
TRBJ1-3 few TRBV7-9 TRBD1 CASSATGGSGNTIYF TGTGCCAGCAGCGCCACAGGGGGCTCTGGAAACACCATATATTTT
TRBJ2-1 . TRBV20-1 . CSARDFLGLVF TGCAGTGCTAGAGATTTTCTAGGTCTGGTCTTC
TRBJ1-5 few TRBV20-1 . CSASLQLNQPQHF TGCAGTGCTAGTTTACAGCTAAATCAGCCCCAGCATTTT
TRBJ2-1 . TRBV6-5 . CASSFTGNEQFF TGTGCCAGCAGCTTTACAGGGAATGAGCAGTTCTTC
TRBJ1-1 . TRBV10-3 . CAISESRGTEAFF TGTGCCATCAGTGAGTCTCGGGGGACTGAAGCTTTCTTT
TRBJ2-1 . TRBV5-1 . CASSLQGSTSYNEQFF TGCGCCAGCAGCTTGCAGGGCTCCACTTCTTACAATGAGCAGTTCTTC
TRBJ2-3 . TRBV2 . CASEDSRRSTDTQYF TGTGCCAGCGAGGATTCACGGCGAAGCACAGATACGCAGTATTTT
TRBJ2-1 . TRBV24-1 TRBD2 CATAGGSYNEQFF TGTGCCACAGCGGGAGGGAGTTACAATGAGCAGTTCTTC
TRBJ2-7 . TRBV30 . CAWGSFGGPYEQYF TGTGCCTGGGGCTCTTTCGGTGGGCCCTACGAGCAGTACTTC
TRBJ1-5 . TRBV6-5 TRBD1 CASSSQGGNQPQHF TGTGCCAGCAGCTCACAGGGGGGCAATCAGCCCCAGCATTTT
TRBJ2-7 . TRBV14 . CASLPGIKATRQYF TGTGCCAGCCTACCAGGGATTAAAGCGACGAGGCAGTACTTC
TRBJ2-1 . TRBV6-5 TRBD2 CASSYSGSTNEQFF TGTGCCAGCAGTTATAGCGGGAGCACTAATGAGCAGTTCTTC